This TCR beta chain was sequenced for a study of T cell responses to AZD1222 COVID-19 vaccine. Here immunoSEQ multiplex PCR was the method, and the copy in TCRdb shows in-frame clones only, minus some. Among about 270,000 clones, 94% were seen once, and the ten largest hold about 0.5%. This CDR3 has 15 residues. With 8 bases clipped from V and 2 bases from J, the junction kept 7 bases outside the gene matches. Per germline, CDR1 MDHEN and CDR2 SYDVKM. Of note for this clone: Its antigen remains unknown.

The study's findings and limits: Baseline antibody screening turned up just six or seven seropositive AZD1222 recipients. Spike-specific TCR breadth rose after two AZD1222 doses, and depth rose as well. Spike-spanning, vaccine-associated CD4 TCRs were dominant at 160-218 and 743-854. Possibly, clonal diversity was underestimated; donors were largely white British and included more females.

This sequence originates from an adult who received the AZD1222 COVID-19 vaccine. The gene calls are TRBV28 and TRBJ2-3; 10 nucleotides line up with TRBD2. Sequenced here: peripheral blood, sampled 28 days after the second AZD1222 dose. The CDR3 bases are TGTGCCAGCGGTAATAGCGGGGGGTACACAGATACGCAGTATTTT. Translating gives CASGNSGGYTDTQYF.